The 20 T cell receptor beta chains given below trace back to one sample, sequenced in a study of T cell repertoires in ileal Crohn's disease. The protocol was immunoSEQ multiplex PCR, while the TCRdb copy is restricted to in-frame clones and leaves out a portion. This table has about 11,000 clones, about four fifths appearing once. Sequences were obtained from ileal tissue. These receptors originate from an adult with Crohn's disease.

The CDR3 region has the DNA TGTGCCAGCACTCTCAGGGGGTTTCACACTGAAGCTTTCTTT. This codes for CASTLRGFHTEAFF. V usage is TRBV6-5 and J usage is TRBJ1-1; 7 nucleotides match TRBD1. J lost 3 bases, V lost 7 bases, and 8 bases had no gene match. In germline, CDR1 is MNHEY, CDR2 SVGAGI. This CDR3 is 14 amino acids long.

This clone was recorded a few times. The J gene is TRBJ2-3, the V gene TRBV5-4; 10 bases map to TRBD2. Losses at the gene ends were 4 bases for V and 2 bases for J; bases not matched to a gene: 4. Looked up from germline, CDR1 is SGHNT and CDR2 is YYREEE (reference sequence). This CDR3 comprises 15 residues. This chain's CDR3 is CASSVTSGFTDTQYF. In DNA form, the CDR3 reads TGTGCCAGCAGCGTGACTAGCGGGTTCACAGATACGCAGTATTTT.

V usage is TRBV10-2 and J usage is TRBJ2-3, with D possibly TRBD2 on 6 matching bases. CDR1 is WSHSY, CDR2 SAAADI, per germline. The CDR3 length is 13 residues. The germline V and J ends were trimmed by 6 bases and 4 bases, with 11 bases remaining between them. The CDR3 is CASSFTGADTQYF. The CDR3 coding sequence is TGCGCCAGCAGCTTCACGGGAGCAGATACGCAGTATTTT.

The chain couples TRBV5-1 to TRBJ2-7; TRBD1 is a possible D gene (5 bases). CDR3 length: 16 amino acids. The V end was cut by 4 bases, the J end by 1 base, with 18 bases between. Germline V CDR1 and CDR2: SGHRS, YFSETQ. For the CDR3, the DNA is TGCGCCAGCAGCCTTGGTGCGAGGCAGGGATCCTACGAGCAGTACTTC. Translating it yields CASSLGARQGSYEQYF.

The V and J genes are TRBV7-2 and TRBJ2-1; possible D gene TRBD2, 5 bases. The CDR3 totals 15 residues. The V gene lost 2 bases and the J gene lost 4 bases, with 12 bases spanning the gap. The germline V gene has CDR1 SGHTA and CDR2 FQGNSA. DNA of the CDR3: TGTGCCAGCAGCTTAATGGTAGGCGGGTACAATGAGCAGTTCTTC. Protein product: CASSLMVGGYNEQFF.

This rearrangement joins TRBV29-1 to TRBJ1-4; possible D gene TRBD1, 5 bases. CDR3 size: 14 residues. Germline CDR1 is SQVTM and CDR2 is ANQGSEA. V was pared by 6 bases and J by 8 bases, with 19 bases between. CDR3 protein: CSVGDGGRREKLFF. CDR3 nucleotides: TGCAGCGTGGGGGACGGGGGGAGGAGGGAAAAACTGTTTTTT.

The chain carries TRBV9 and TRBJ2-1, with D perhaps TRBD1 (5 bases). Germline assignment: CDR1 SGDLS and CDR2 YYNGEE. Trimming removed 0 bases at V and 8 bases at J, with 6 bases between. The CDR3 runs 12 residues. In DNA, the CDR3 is TGTGCCAGCAGCGTAGAGGGGCATGAGCAGTTCTTC. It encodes CASSVEGHEQFF.

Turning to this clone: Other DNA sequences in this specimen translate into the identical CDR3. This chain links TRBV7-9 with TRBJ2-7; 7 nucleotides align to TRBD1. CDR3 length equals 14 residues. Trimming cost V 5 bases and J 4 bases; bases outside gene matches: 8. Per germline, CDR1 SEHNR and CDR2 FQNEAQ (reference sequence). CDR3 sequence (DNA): TGTGCCAGCAGCCGACAGGGAAATTTTTACGAGCAGTACTTC. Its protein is CASSRQGNFYEQYF.

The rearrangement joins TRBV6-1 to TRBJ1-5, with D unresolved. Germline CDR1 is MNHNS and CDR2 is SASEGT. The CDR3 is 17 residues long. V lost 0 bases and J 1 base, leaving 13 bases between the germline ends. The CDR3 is CASSEARVKRSNQPQHF. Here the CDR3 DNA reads TGTGCCAGCAGTGAAGCGCGGGTAAAGAGGAGCAATCAGCCCCAGCATTTT.

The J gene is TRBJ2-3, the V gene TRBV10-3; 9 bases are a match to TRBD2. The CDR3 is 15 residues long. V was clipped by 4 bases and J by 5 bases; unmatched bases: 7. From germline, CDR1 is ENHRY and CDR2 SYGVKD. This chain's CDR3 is CAISGGAGGLDTQYF. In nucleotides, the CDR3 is TGTGCCATCAGTGGAGGAGCGGGGGGTTTAGATACGCAGTATTTT.

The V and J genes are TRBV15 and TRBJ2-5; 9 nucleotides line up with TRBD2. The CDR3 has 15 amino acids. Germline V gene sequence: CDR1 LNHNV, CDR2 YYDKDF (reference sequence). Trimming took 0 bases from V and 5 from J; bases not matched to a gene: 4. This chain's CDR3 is CATSRDSTSGETQYF. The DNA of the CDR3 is TGTGCCACCAGCAGAGATTCTACTAGCGGGGAGACCCAGTACTTC.

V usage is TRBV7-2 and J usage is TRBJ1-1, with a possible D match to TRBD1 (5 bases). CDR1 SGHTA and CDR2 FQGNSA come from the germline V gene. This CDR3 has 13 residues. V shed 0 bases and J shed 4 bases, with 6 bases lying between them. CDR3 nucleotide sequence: TGTGCCAGCAGCTTAGCCAGGGCCACTGAAGCTTTCTTT. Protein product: CASSLARATEAFF.

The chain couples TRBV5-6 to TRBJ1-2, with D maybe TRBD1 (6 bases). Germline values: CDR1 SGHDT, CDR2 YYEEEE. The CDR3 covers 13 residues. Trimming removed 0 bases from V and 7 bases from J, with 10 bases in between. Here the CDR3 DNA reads TGTGCCAGCAGCTTGGTCGCAGGGGTTGGCTACACCTTC. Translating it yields CASSLVAGVGYTF.

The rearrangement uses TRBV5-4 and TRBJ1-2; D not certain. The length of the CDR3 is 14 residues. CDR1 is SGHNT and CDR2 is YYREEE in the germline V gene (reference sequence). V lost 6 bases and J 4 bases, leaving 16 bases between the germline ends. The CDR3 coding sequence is TGTGCCAGCACTCAGACCTCTTGGAGCTATGGCTACACCTTC. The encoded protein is CASTQTSWSYGYTF.

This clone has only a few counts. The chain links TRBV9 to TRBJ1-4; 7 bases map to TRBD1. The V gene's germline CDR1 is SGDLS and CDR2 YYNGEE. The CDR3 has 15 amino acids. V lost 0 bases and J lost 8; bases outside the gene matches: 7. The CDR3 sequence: CASSVAGQRGEKLFF. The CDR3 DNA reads TGTGCCAGCAGCGTAGCGGGACAGAGGGGCGAAAAACTGTTTTTT. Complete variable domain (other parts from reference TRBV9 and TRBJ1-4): DSGVTQTPKHLITATGQRVTLRCSPRSGDLSVYWYQQSLDQGLQFLIQYYNGEERAKGNILERFSAQQFPDLHSELNLSSLELGDSALYFCASSVAGQRGEKLFFGSGTQLSVL.

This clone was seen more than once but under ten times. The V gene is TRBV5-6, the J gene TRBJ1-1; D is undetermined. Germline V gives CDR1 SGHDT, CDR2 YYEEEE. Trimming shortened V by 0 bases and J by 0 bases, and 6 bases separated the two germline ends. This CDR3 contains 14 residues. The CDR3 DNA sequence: TGTGCCAGCAGCTTGGGGTACATGAACACTGAAGCTTTCTTT. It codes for CASSLGYMNTEAFF. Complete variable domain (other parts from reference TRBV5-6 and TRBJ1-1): DAGVTQSPTHLIKTRGQQVTLRCSPKSGHDTVSWYQQALGQGPQFIFQYYEEEERQRGNFPDRFSGHQFPNYSSELNVNALLLGDSALYLCASSLGYMNTEAFFGQGTRLTVV.

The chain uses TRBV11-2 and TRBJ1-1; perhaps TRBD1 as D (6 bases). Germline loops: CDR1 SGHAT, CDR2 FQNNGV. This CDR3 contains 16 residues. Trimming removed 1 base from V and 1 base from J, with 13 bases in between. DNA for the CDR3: TGTGCCAGCAGCTTAGGAACTATCAGGGGGAACACTGAAGCTTTCTTT. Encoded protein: CASSLGTIRGNTEAFF.

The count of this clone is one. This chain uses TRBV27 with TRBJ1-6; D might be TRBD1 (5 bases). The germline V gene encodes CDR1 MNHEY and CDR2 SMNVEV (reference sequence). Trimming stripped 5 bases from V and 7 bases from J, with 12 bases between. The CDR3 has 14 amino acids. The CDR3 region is CASSLRGENSPLHF. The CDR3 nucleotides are TGTGCCAGCAGTCTACGGGGGGAAAATTCACCCCTCCACTTT.

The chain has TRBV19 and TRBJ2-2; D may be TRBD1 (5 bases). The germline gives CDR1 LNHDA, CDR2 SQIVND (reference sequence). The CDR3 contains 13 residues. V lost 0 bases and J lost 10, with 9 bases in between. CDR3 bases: TGTGCCAGTAGTATAGAATCAGGGTTGGAGCTGTTTTTT. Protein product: CASSIESGLELFF.

The CDR3 sequence: CAYGVSGNTIYF. The CDR3 coding sequence is TGTGCCTACGGGGTCTCTGGAAACACCATATATTTT. J is TRBJ1-3 and V is TRBV30; unclear D gene. This CDR3 has 12 amino acids. CDR1 is GTSNPN and CDR2 is SVGIG in the germline V gene (reference sequence). V lost 7 bases, J lost 0 bases, and 7 bases lay in between.